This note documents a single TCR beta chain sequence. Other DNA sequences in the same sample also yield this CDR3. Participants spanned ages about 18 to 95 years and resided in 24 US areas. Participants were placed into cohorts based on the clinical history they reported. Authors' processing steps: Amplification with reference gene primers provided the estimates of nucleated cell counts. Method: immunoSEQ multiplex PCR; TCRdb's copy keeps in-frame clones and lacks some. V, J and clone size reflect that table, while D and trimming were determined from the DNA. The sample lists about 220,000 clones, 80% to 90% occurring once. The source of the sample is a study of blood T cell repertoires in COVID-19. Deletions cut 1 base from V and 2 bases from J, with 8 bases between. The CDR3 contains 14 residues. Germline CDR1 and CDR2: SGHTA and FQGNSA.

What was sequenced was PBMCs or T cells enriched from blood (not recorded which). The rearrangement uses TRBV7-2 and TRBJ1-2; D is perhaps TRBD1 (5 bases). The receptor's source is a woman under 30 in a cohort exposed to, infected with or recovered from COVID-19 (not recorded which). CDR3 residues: CASSLGGDNYGYTF. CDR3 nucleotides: TGTGCCAGCAGCTTAGGGGGGGACAACTATGGCTACACCTTC.